This TCR beta chain was identified during a study of shared clonotypes between healthy human individuals. As to this clone: Its target is unknown.

At deep level, the assay was performed. Libraries were prepared by immunoSEQ multiplex PCR; TCRdb keeps only in-frame clonotypes and omits some of them. The table includes about 1.5 million clones, over 95% detected once. General observations from the study: Generation of non-shared clonotypes was less probable than generation of clonotypes shared by all four donors. The small donor group covered limited genetic and exposure diversity.

Sequenced input: naive CD4+ T cells sorted from blood. Described subset: CD45RA+ positively selected. This sequence originates from a man younger than 40 in good health.

The DNA of the CDR3 is TGTGCCAGCAGCCTTAGCGGGATCAGCTACGAGCAGTACTTC. Its translation is CASSLSGISYEQYF. The chain is built from TRBV7-6 and TRBJ2-7; 8 bases agree with TRBD2. The V segment lost 5 bases and the J segment 3 bases; nucleotides outside the gene matches: 6. From germline, CDR1 is SGHVS and CDR2 FNYEAQ. There are 14 residues in the CDR3. Complete variable domain (other parts from reference TRBV7-6 and TRBJ2-7): GAGVSQSPRYKVTKRGQDVALRCDPISGHVSLYWYRQALGQGPEFLTYFNYEAQQDKSGLPNDRFSAERPEGSISTLTIQRTEQRDSAMYRCASSLSGISYEQYFGPGTRLTVT.